A single sample is the source of the 32 T cell receptor beta chains below, sequenced in a study of cytomegalovirus exposure and HLA in healthy donors. 60 Vbeta and 13 Jbeta primers were used in PCR. Some clones are missing from TCRdb's copy, which holds only in-frame ones; the method was immunoSEQ multiplex PCR. The sample includes approximately 140,000 clones, around 81% of them seen just once. Sequencing used PBMCs. The receptors derive from a man between 18 and 35 years old in good health and CMV-seronegative.

J is TRBJ1-2 and V is TRBV29-1; TRBD1 matches at 7 bases. The CDR3 sequence is 11 residues long. Germline-derived CDR1 and CDR2 are SQVTM and ANQGSEA. The J segment lost 3 bases and the V segment lost 7 bases, leaving 2 bases of the junction unmatched. In nucleotides, the CDR3 is TGCAGCGGAGGGGGCGACTATGGCTACACCTTC. This codes for CSGGGDYGYTF. The full variable domain, completed using reference TRBV29-1 and TRBJ1-2, is SAVISQKPSRDICQRGTSLTIQCQVDSQVTMMFWYRQQPGQSLTLIATANQGSEATYESGFVIDKFPISRPNLTFSTLTVSNMSPEDSSIYLCSGGGDYGYTFGSGTRLTVV.

V gene TRBV7-2 combines with J gene TRBJ1-2; D possibly corresponds to TRBD1 (6 bases). The CDR3 extends over 15 amino acids. V gave up 5 bases and J gave up 6 bases, with 19 bases separating them. Germline CDR1 reads SGHTA; CDR2 reads FQGNSA. The CDR3 DNA reads as TGTGCCAGCAGCACCCGACAGGAAGGCCCTCATGGCTACACCTTC. It encodes CASSTRQEGPHGYTF. The whole variable domain, filled in from reference TRBV7-2 and TRBJ1-2, reads GAGVSQSPSNKVTEKGKDVELRCDPISGHTALYWYRQSLGQGLEFLIYFQGNSAPDKSGLPSDRFSAERTGGSVSTLTIQRTQQEDSAVYLCASSTRQEGPHGYTFGSGTRLTVV.

This clone came up a few times. The rearrangement links TRBV25-1 to TRBJ1-4; 9 positions match TRBD1. V was clipped by 1 base and J by 10 bases; unmatched bases: 7. Per germline, CDR1 MGHDK and CDR2 SYGVNS. This CDR3 comprises 15 residues. The chain's CDR3 is CASSESRTGEGKLFF. For the CDR3, the DNA is TGTGCCAGCAGTGAATCGAGGACAGGGGAGGGAAAACTGTTTTTT.

J is TRBJ1-5 and V is TRBV5-4; no definite D call. The CDR3 has 13 amino acids. CDR1 is SGHNT and CDR2 is YYREEE in the germline V gene (reference sequence). The V end lost 4 bases, the J end lost 5 bases, and 10 bases lay between the germline ends. The DNA for the CDR3 is TGTGCCAGCAGCACGACGCTAGATCAGCCCCAGCATTTT. The encoded protein is CASSTTLDQPQHF.

V is TRBV6-6 and J is TRBJ1-4, with TRBD1 identical over 7 bases. Germline trimming cut 2 bases from V and 8 bases from J; bases unmatched to any gene: 2. Germline V gene lookup returns CDR1 MNHNY and CDR2 SVGAGI (reference sequence). This CDR3 has 13 amino acids. DNA for the CDR3: TGTGCCAGCAGTTACCAACAGGGGGAAAAACTGTTTTTT. Residues: CASSYQQGEKLFF.

The chain links TRBV4-1 to TRBJ2-5; D may be TRBD2 (5 bases). With 1 base removed from V and 5 bases from J, the gap between germline ends came to 17 bases. The CDR3 covers 16 residues. Germline V gene data show CDR1 as MGHRA and CDR2 as YSYEKL. CDR3 sequence reads: CASSQVGSGVLETQYF. The CDR3 nucleotides read TGCGCCAGCAGCCAAGTTGGCAGCGGAGTCCTTGAGACCCAGTACTTC.

The J gene is TRBJ1-6, the V gene TRBV10-3; the D gene is possibly TRBD1 (5 bases). CDR1 is ENHRY and CDR2 is SYGVKD in the germline V gene. V lost 7 bases, J lost 5 bases, and 9 bases lay in between. The CDR3 has 13 amino acids. The CDR3 bases are TGTGCCATCACGGGCAGGGATAATTCACCCCTCCACTTT. This sequence encodes CAITGRDNSPLHF.

This chain links TRBV4-3 with TRBJ2-1; D unclear. V was pared by 0 bases and J by 8 bases, with 11 bases between. The CDR3 sequence is 14 residues long. Germline V gives CDR1 LGHNA, CDR2 YSLEER. The CDR3 DNA reads as TGCGCCAGCAGCCAAGATGACGAGAGCGATGAGCAGTTCTTC. Its protein product is CASSQDDESDEQFF.

This clone was detected once. The V gene is TRBV29-1, the J gene TRBJ2-1, with TRBD1 identical over 10 bases. Per the germline V gene, CDR1 is SQVTM and CDR2 is ANQGSEA. The trim removed 2 bases at V and 10 bases at J, leaving 11 bases unmatched. The CDR3 totals 15 residues. CDR3 nucleotide sequence: TGCAGCGTTGAAACCGGGACAGGGGAACTTAGGGAGCAGTTCTTC. This sequence encodes CSVETGTGELREQFF.

The CDR3 region has the DNA TGCGCCAGCAGCCCAGACAGGGCCCTGTTCTATGGCTACACCTTC. This translates into CASSPDRALFYGYTF. The genes are TRBV5-1 and TRBJ1-2; 7 bases match TRBD1. J gave up 4 bases and V 4 bases, and 10 bases lay outside the gene matches. In germline, CDR1 is SGHRS, CDR2 YFSETQ. The CDR3 is 15 residues long.

This sequence joins TRBV5-4 and TRBJ1-6, with no clear D. This CDR3 contains 15 residues. Germline loops: CDR1 SGHNT, CDR2 YYREEE (reference sequence). The V and J ends lost 4 bases and 7 bases respectively, with 15 bases between them. The CDR3 reads CASSPTVVKNSPLHF. For the CDR3, the DNA is TGTGCCAGCAGCCCTACGGTGGTCAAAAATTCACCCCTCCACTTT.

The rearrangement links TRBV5-4 to TRBJ1-1; possible D gene TRBD1, 6 bases. Germline values: CDR1 SGHNT, CDR2 YYREEE (reference sequence). Trimming removed 6 bases from V and 0 bases from J, with 12 bases in between. The CDR3 extends over 14 amino acids. CDR3 residues: CASNRGQLNTEAFF. The CDR3 DNA reads as TGTGCCAGCAACCGGGGACAACTGAACACTGAAGCTTTCTTT.

The chain carries TRBV27 and TRBJ2-7; the match to TRBD1 covers 9 bases. V lost 4 bases, J lost 2 bases, and 6 bases stayed unmatched. The CDR3 runs 15 residues. Germline CDR1 MNHEY, CDR2 SMNVEV (reference sequence). This CDR3 reads CASSSRTGATYEQYF. The CDR3 DNA sequence: TGTGCCAGCAGTTCCCGGACAGGGGCCACCTACGAGCAGTACTTC.

This chain joins TRBV25-1 and TRBJ1-4; TRBD1 matches at 7 bases. The CDR3 is 14 amino acids. Germline trimming cut 3 bases from V and 8 bases from J; bases unmatched to any gene: 6. Germline V gives CDR1 MGHDK, CDR2 SYGVNS. The CDR3 region has the DNA TGTGCCAGCAGTGACACAGGGGCAGGGGAAAAACTGTTTTTT. Translated, it gives CASSDTGAGEKLFF.

The rearrangement links TRBV19 to TRBJ1-1; no firm D call. CDR3 length: 16 residues. Deletions cut 3 bases from V and 2 bases from J, with 16 bases between. Looked up from germline, CDR1 is LNHDA and CDR2 is SQIVND (reference sequence). The CDR3 sequence is CASSMGFRAGNTEAFF. The DNA of the CDR3 is TGTGCCAGTAGTATGGGATTCCGCGCGGGAAACACTGAAGCTTTCTTT.

This chain uses TRBV28 with TRBJ1-5; D is uncertain. This CDR3 is built from 13 residues. CDR1 and CDR2 (germline): MDHEN, SYDVKM. V was pared by 3 bases and J by 0 bases, with 3 bases between. This chain's CDR3 is CASSFGSNQPQHF. In DNA, the CDR3 is TGTGCCAGCAGTTTCGGTAGCAATCAGCCCCAGCATTTT.

This clone was seen only once. This chain joins TRBV6-5 and TRBJ1-1; no firm D call. CDR3 size: 14 residues. The V end lost 0 bases, the J end lost 4 bases, and 9 bases lay between the germline ends. Germline loops: CDR1 MNHEY, CDR2 SVGAGI. In nucleotides, the CDR3 is TGTGCCAGCAGTTACTCTCGGCGGGCCACTGAAGCTTTCTTT. Protein: CASSYSRRATEAFF.

The chain recombines TRBV27 with TRBJ2-7; 10 nucleotides line up with TRBD2. This CDR3 has 15 residues. Germline V gives CDR1 MNHEY, CDR2 SMNVEV (reference sequence). V lost 5 bases to trimming and J lost 4 bases; unmatched junction nucleotides: 8. The CDR3 coding sequence is TGTGCCAGCAGTCCCCTCATAGCGGGGGGTTACGAGCAGTACTTC. Its protein is CASSPLIAGGYEQYF.

The rearrangement uses TRBV2 and TRBJ2-6; the match to TRBD1 covers 7 bases. Germline lookup yields CDR1 SNHLY and CDR2 FYNNEI. J lost 0 bases, V lost 7 bases, and 6 bases had no gene match. The CDR3 is 16 amino acids. The chain's CDR3 is CASTGTEVSGANVLTF. The CDR3 DNA is TGTGCCAGCACAGGGACAGAAGTCTCTGGGGCCAACGTCCTGACTTTC.

This clone is a singleton in its sample. The V and J genes are TRBV5-1 and TRBJ2-3, with D possibly being TRBD2 (5 bases). CDR1 and CDR2 (germline): SGHRS, YFSETQ. The V end was cut by 4 bases, the J end by 2 bases, with 23 bases between. The CDR3 runs 18 residues. The CDR3 sequence is CASSLTQPGNLFTDTQYF. In DNA form, the CDR3 reads TGCGCCAGCAGCCTGACTCAGCCCGGGAACCTATTCACAGATACGCAGTATTTT.

The chain has TRBV6-1 and TRBJ1-1; TRBD1 agrees at 9 bases. J gave up 5 bases and V 7 bases, and 8 bases lay outside the gene matches. The CDR3 is made up of 14 amino acids. CDR1 and CDR2 from the germline V gene are MNHNS and SASEGT. The CDR3 nucleotides are TGTGCCAGCACCGACAGGGGGAGGAGAACTGAAGCTTTCTTT. This sequence encodes CASTDRGRRTEAFF.

The chain joins TRBV6-4 to TRBJ1-2, with D maybe TRBD1 (5 bases). V was trimmed by 1 base and J by 4 bases, leaving 10 bases between them. CDR3 length equals 14 residues. The germline V gene has CDR1 MRHNA and CDR2 SNTAGT. The CDR3 here is CASSDYGAPYGYTF. In DNA, the CDR3 is TGTGCCAGCAGTGACTATGGGGCCCCCTATGGCTACACCTTC.

In its sample, this clone was seen once. The chain has TRBV2 and TRBJ1-6; no clear D gene. The CDR3 sequence is 11 residues long. Per the germline V gene, CDR1 is SNHLY and CDR2 is FYNNEI. The V end lost 3 bases, the J end lost 12 bases, and 6 bases lay between the germline ends. CDR3: CASSDSGPLHF. Written as DNA, the CDR3 is TGTGCCAGCAGTGATTCAGGACCCCTCCACTTT.

This clone showed up just a few times. The gene calls are TRBV5-6 and TRBJ1-5, with 8 bases lining up with TRBD1. V shed 0 bases, J shed 4 bases, and the junction held 3 bases outside the gene matches. This CDR3 has 15 amino acids. In germline, CDR1 is SGHDT, CDR2 YYEEEE. The CDR3, as DNA: TGTGCCAGCAGCTTGGGGGGGACAGGTAATCAGCCCCAGCATTTT. Amino acid sequence: CASSLGGTGNQPQHF.

V gene TRBV12-5 combines with J gene TRBJ2-5; D might be TRBD1 (6 bases). Per germline, CDR1 LGHNT and CDR2 FRNRAP. V lost 6 bases, J lost 1 base, and 9 bases lay in between. This CDR3 has 13 amino acids. CDR3 residues: CASGDRAQETQYF. The CDR3 nucleotides are TGTGCTAGTGGGGACAGAGCCCAAGAGACCCAGTACTTC.

The chain recombines TRBV5-1 with TRBJ1-1; 7 positions agree with TRBD1. Germline CDR1 SGHRS, CDR2 YFSETQ. Unmatched junction bases numbered 8, after V lost 0 bases and J lost 0 bases. CDR3 size: 17 residues. This CDR3 is CASSLALTGPMNTEAFF. CDR3 nucleotide sequence: TGCGCCAGCAGCTTGGCTCTGACAGGGCCAATGAACACTGAAGCTTTCTTT.

The chain has TRBV27 and TRBJ2-3; D perhaps matches TRBD1 (7 bases). The CDR3 length is 15 residues. Germline V CDR1 and CDR2: MNHEY, SMNVEV (reference sequence). V shed 4 bases and J shed 4 bases, with 15 bases lying between them. The DNA for the CDR3 is TGTGCCAGCAGTTCAACGACAGGGAGGTCAGATACGCAGTATTTT. This translates into CASSSTTGRSDTQYF.

The V gene is TRBV4-1, the J gene TRBJ2-3, with D hard to call. Per germline, CDR1 MGHRA and CDR2 YSYEKL. The CDR3 spans 13 residues. Deletions cut 4 bases from V and 3 bases from J, with 8 bases between. Written as DNA, the CDR3 is TGCGCCAGCAGCCGGCCGGGTACAGATACGCAGTATTTT. It is translated as CASSRPGTDTQYF.

The J gene is TRBJ2-6, the V gene TRBV7-9; TRBD1 matches at 9 bases. The ends lost 3 bases at V and 1 base at J; junction bases unmatched: 7. The CDR3 covers 18 residues. Germline V gives CDR1 SEHNR, CDR2 FQNEAQ (reference sequence). Here the CDR3 reads CASSFNRGLVSGANVLTF. The CDR3 bases are TGTGCCAGCAGCTTTAACAGGGGGCTTGTGTCTGGGGCCAACGTCCTGACTTTC.

The chain links TRBV5-4 to TRBJ2-7; TRBD1 matches at 9 bases. The CDR3 is 15 amino acids. The germline CDR1 and CDR2 sequences are SGHNT and YYREEE (reference sequence). With 4 bases clipped from V and 4 bases from J, the junction kept 9 bases outside the gene matches. Here the CDR3 reads CASSHRTGEFYEQYF. CDR3 nucleotide sequence: TGTGCCAGCAGCCATAGGACAGGGGAGTTTTACGAGCAGTACTTC.

Notes on this clone: One end of the junction is discordant with germline, which a read error may explain. The chain joins TRBV7-9 to TRBJ2-7; possible D gene TRBD1, 6 bases. CDR3 size: 12 residues. Germline-derived CDR1 and CDR2 are SEHNR and FQNEAQ (reference sequence). Here the CDR3 reads CSSSSDSEEQYF. The CDR3 region has the DNA TGTTCCAGCAGCTCGGACAGCGAAGAGCAGTACTTC. The full variable domain, completed using reference TRBV7-9 and TRBJ2-7, is DTGVSQNPRHKITKRGQNVTFRCDPISEHNRLYWYRQTLGQGPEFLTYFQNEAQLEKSRLLSDRFSAERPKGSFSTLEIQRTEQGDSAMYLCSSSSDSEEQYFGPGTRLTVT.

This chain connects TRBV9 to TRBJ2-7; 9 bases map to TRBD1. From germline, CDR1 is SGDLS and CDR2 YYNGEE. After removal of 3 bases from V and 3 bases from J, the junction contained 4 bases not matched to a gene. This CDR3 is built from 14 residues. Here the CDR3 DNA reads TGTGCCAGCAGCGCGGACAGGGGCCACTACGAGCAGTACTTC. Encoded protein: CASSADRGHYEQYF.